A selection of T cell receptor beta chains follows, all from one sample in a study of CD8+CD57+ T cells in acquired aplastic anemia. Via MiXCR, TCRdb re-called the reads, giving one row per CDR3 protein. The sample shows approximately 40,000 distinct CDR3 sequences, roughly 63% of them seen only once. The sequenced material came from sorted CD4+, CD8+, or CD8+CD57+ T cells (not recorded which) from PBMCs. The receptors come from a human donor with aplastic anemia. Both conserved end residues are part of each CDR3. The order of the fields is D gene, J gene, clone size, V gene, CDR3 protein, CDR3 DNA. A D gene is named only where the DNA matches it firmly. The size of a clone is reported for some rows only, either as once, few or many, or as a class for expanded clones.

>-|TRBJ1-1|-|TRBV20-1
CSAREQGATEAFF
TGCAGTGCTAGAGAGCAGGGAGCGACTGAAGCTTTCTTT
>-|TRBJ2-5|-|TRBV29-1
CSVDRDIQETQYF
TGCAGCGTTGATAGGGACATCCAAGAGACCCAGTACTTC
>TRBD1|TRBJ1-2|-|TRBV29-1
CSVVRDRYYGYTF
TGCAGCGTCGTCAGGGACAGATACTATGGCTACACCTTC
>TRBD1|TRBJ1-6|once|TRBV7-3
CARIQGFRSPLHF
TGTGCCAGGATACAGGGGTTTCGGTCACCCCTCCACTTT
>-|TRBJ1-2|few|TRBV6-1
CASSEEEGPYGYTF
TGTGCCAGCAGTGAAGAGGAGGGCCCCTATGGCTACACCTTC
>-|TRBJ1-5|-|TRBV2
CASSEGGNQPQHF
TGTGCCAGCAGTGAAGGAGGTAATCAGCCCCAGCATTTT
>TRBD1|TRBJ1-4|-|TRBV10-3
CASTGGLREKLFF
TGTGCCAGTACAGGGGGGCTGAGGGAAAAACTGTTTTTT
>-|TRBJ2-5|-|TRBV20-1
CSARGDSTDTQYF
TGCAGTGCTAGAGGAGATTCCACAGATACGCAGTATTTC
>TRBD1|TRBJ2-5|-|TRBV19
CASSIGQGGETQYF
TGTGCCAGTAGTATAGGACAGGGCGGGGAGACCCAGTACTTC
>-|TRBJ1-5|many|TRBV9
CASSVDQGSNQPQHF
TGTGCCAGCAGCGTAGACCAGGGGAGCAATCAGCCCCAGCATTTT
>-|TRBJ2-1|-|TRBV29-1
CSVEGPAKDEQFF
TGCAGCGTGGAGGGACCCGCTAAGGATGAGCAGTTCTTC
>-|TRBJ1-1|many|TRBV9
CASSSDAKNTEAFF
TGTGCCAGCAGTTCCGACGCCAAGAACACTGAAGCTTTCTTT
>-|TRBJ2-5|few|TRBV15
CATSRVAGALQETQYF
TGTGCCACCAGCAGAGTGGCAGGGGCCCTCCAAGAGACCCAGTACTTC
>-|TRBJ2-1|-|TRBV29-1
CSVLRANNNEQFF
TGCAGCGTTCTCCGGGCGAATAACAATGAGCAGTTCTTC
>-|TRBJ2-1|-|TRBV20-1
CSAGTSYNEQFF
TGCAGTGCAGGGACCTCCTACAATGAGCAGTTCTTC
>-|TRBJ2-3|many|TRBV20-1
CSANTGGADTQYF
TGCAGTGCTAACACAGGGGGGGCAGATACGCAGTATTTT
>-|TRBJ1-5|-|TRBV19
CASSQGPLANQPQHF
TGTGCCAGTAGTCAGGGACCATTGGCCAATCAGCCCCAGCATTTT